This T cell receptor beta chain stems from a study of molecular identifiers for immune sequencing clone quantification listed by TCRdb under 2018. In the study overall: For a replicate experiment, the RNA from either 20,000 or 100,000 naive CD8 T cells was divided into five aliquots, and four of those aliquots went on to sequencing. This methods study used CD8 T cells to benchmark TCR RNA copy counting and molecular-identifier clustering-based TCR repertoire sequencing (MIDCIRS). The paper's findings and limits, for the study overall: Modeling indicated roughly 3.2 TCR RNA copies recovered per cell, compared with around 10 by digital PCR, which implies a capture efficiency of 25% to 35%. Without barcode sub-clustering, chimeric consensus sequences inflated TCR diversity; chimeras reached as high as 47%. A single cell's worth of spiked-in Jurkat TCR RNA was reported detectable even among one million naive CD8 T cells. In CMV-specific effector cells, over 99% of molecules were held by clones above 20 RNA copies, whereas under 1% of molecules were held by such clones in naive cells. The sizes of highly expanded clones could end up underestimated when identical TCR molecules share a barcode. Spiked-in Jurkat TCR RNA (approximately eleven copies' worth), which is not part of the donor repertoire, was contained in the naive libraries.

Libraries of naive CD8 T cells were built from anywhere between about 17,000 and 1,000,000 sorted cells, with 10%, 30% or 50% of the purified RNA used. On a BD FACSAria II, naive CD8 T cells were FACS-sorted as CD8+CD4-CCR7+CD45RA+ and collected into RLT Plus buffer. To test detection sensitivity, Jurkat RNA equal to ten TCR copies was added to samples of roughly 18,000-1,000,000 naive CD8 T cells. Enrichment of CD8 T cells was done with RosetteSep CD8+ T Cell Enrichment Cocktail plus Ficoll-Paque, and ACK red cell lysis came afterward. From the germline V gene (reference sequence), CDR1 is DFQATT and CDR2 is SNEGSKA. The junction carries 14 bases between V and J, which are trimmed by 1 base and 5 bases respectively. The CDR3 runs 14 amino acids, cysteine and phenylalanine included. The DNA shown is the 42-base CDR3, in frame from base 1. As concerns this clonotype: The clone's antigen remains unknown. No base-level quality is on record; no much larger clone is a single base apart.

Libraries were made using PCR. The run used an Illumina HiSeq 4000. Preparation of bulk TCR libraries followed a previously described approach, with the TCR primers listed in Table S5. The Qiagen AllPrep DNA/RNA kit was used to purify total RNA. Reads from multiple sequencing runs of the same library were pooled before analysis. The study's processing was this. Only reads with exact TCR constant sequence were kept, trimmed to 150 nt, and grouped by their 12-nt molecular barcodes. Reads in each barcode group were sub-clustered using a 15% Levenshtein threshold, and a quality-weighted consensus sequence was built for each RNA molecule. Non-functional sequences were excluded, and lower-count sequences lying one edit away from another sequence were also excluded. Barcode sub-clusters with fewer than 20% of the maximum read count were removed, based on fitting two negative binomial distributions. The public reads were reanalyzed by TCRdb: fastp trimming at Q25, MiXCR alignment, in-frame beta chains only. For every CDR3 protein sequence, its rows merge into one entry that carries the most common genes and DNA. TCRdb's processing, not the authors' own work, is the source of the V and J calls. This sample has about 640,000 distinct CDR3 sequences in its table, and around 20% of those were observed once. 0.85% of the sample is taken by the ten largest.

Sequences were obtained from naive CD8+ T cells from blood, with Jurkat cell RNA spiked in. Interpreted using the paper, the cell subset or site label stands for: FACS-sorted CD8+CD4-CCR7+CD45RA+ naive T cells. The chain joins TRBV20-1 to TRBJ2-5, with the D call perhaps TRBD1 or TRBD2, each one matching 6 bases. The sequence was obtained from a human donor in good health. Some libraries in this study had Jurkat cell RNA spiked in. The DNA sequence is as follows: TGCAGTGCTAGAGTGCCGGGGGCGAGGGAGACCCAGTACTTC. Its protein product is CSARVPGARETQYF.